These 13 T cell receptor beta chains were all obtained from the same sample, sequenced in a study of T cells expressing NK-cell markers. For each CDR3 protein, TCRdb gives one entry from its re-call of the 5' RACE reads, without DNA. Recorded for this sample: roughly 180,000 distinct CDR3 sequences. Sequencing was performed on blood T cells: a sorted CD56 or NKG2C T cell subset, CD4+ or CD8+ T cells, or bulk PBMC T cells (not recorded which). Receptor source: a woman between 18 and 75 years old in good health.

The chain links TRBV27 to TRBJ2-5. CDR1 and CDR2 from the germline V gene are MNHEY and SMNVEV (reference sequence). This CDR3 is 14 amino acids long. CDR3 in amino acids: CASSLSTGRETQYF.

CDR3 sequence reads: CSAREGPSQHF. The chain couples TRBV20-1 to TRBJ1-5. The V gene's germline CDR1 is DFQATT and CDR2 SNEGSKA (reference sequence). The CDR3 is 11 amino acids.

J is TRBJ2-1 and V is TRBV12-3 or TRBV12-4; without DNA, the TCRdb call of TRBD1 cannot be checked. The CDR3 has 12 residues. CDR3 in amino acids: CASFSAGGKQFF.

The chain recombines TRBV19 with TRBJ2-1; TCRdb proposes TRBD2, but this gene call is untestable without DNA. The CDR3 has 15 amino acids. In germline, CDR1 is LNHDA, CDR2 SQIVND (reference sequence). CDR3 protein: CASASGVSSYNEQFF.

The gene calls are TRBV20-1 and TRBJ2-7; TCRdb names TRBD1, which stays unverified in the absence of DNA. There are 14 residues in the CDR3. Germline CDR1 reads DFQATT; CDR2 reads SNEGSKA (reference sequence). The CDR3 region is CSASGGVSSYEQYF.

The chain uses TRBV4-1 and TRBJ2-1; TCRdb picks TRBD2, but there is no DNA to check that call. Germline CDR1 and CDR2: MGHRA and YSYEKL. This CDR3 spans 13 amino acids. CDR3 sequence: CASSQVMGLVQFF.

This chain links TRBV6-1 with TRBJ2-7; TCRdb's D call of TRBD2 is untestable without DNA. Per the germline V gene, CDR1 is MNHNS and CDR2 is SASEGT. The CDR3 covers 15 residues. The CDR3 sequence is CASRILAGASYEQYF.

This chain uses TRBV27 with TRBJ2-1; lacking DNA, the TRBD2 call made by TCRdb goes unchecked. The CDR3 has 16 amino acids. Germline V gene data show CDR1 as MNHEY and CDR2 as SMNVEV (reference sequence). The CDR3 sequence: CASSLASGGGPREQFF.

CDR3 protein: CASSQNSYNEQFF. The chain is built from TRBV14 and TRBJ2-1. The CDR3 consists of 13 residues. The germline CDR1 and CDR2 sequences are SGHDN and FVKESK. Filled out from reference TRBV14 and TRBJ2-1, the complete variable domain reads EAGVTQFPSHSVIEKGQTVTLRCDPISGHDNLYWYRRVMGKEIKFLLHFVKESKQDESGMPNNRFLAERTGGTYSTLKVQPAELEDSGVYFCASSQNSYNEQFFGPGTRLTVL.

This clonotype is medium-sized by frequency. This chain links TRBV7-8 with TRBJ2-2. CDR1 is SGHVS, CDR2 FQNEAQ, per germline. This CDR3 spans 14 amino acids. The CDR3 protein is CASSLGSPAGELFF.

The chain carries TRBV20-1 and TRBJ1-1; TCRdb proposes TRBD1, but this gene call is untestable without DNA. The CDR3 totals 15 residues. The germline V gene has CDR1 DFQATT and CDR2 SNEGSKA (reference sequence). CDR3: CSAAKGGTVNTEAFF.

The chain carries TRBV7-2 and TRBJ2-5; TCRdb proposes TRBD1, but this gene call is untestable without DNA. The CDR3 sequence is 13 residues long. Germline V gene lookup returns CDR1 SGHTA and CDR2 FQGNSA. The CDR3 loop reads CASSPPLVETQYF.

V usage is TRBV18 and J usage is TRBJ1-3. Germline V lookup: CDR1 KGHSH, CDR2 LQKENI. This CDR3 spans 13 amino acids. The CDR3 spells CASSPEVRNTIYF.